This TCR beta chain was captured in a study of blood T cells in healthy people across ages. Primed by a sample-barcoded 5' primer and a J-beta primer mix, a second PCR proceeded for about 6 to 11 cycles. TCRdb used MiXCR to reprocess the 5' RACE reads, holding one entry per CDR3 protein. The sample holds more than 1.4 million distinct CDR3 sequences, approximately 40% seen once. The CDR3 consists of 17 residues. Germline CDR1 reads SGHAT; CDR2 reads FQNNGV. The receptor was derived from a woman younger than 35 in good health. The chain couples TRBV11-2 to TRBJ2-4; 11 bases align to TRBD1. Judging by the DNA end, TRBJ2-7 fits better; the J call may be wrong. Sample: blood. The CDR3: CASSPQLGTGGVYEQYF. The CDR3 bases are TGTGCCAGCAGCCCTCAATTGGGGACAGGGGGGGTGTACGAGCAGTACTTC.